The T cell receptor (beta chain) described here comes from a study of cytomegalovirus exposure and HLA in healthy donors. About this clone itself: Its cognate antigen is unknown.

Whole-study results and caveats: Among immune exposure information, only CMV serostatus was available. In a later analysis, CMV-associated beta chains were mostly HLA-associated, it appeared.

Germline V lookup: CDR1 SNHLY, CDR2 FYNNEI. Trimming at V came to 4 bases and at J to 3 bases, leaving 4 bases not matched to a gene. The CDR3 is made up of 15 amino acids. This PCR relied on a set of 60 Vbeta primers and 13 Jbeta primers. Repertoires were generated with immunoSEQ multiplex PCR, while TCRdb's copy carries only in-frame clones and drops some. The table lists more than 150,000 clones, around 80% of them singletons. Sequencing input: PBMCs. The TCR was taken from a woman in her 30s in good health and CMV-seropositive. This chain uses TRBV2 with TRBJ1-4; 8 nucleotides line up with TRBD1. The CDR3 reads CASSGDRPPNEKLFF. The DNA for the CDR3 is TGTGCCAGCAGTGGGGACAGGCCACCTAATGAAAAACTGTTTTTT.